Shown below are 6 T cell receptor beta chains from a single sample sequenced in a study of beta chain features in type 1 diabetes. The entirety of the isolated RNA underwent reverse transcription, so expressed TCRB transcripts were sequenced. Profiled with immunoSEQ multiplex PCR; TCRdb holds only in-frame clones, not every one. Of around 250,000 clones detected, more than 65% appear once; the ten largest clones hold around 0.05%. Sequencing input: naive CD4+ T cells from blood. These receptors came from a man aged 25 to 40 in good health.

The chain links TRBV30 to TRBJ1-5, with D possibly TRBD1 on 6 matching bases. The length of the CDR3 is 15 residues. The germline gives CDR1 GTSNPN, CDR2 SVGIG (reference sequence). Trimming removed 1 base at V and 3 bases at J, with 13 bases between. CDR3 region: CAWSGPTGLNQPQHF. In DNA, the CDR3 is TGTGCCTGGAGTGGACCGACAGGTCTCAATCAGCCCCAGCATTTT. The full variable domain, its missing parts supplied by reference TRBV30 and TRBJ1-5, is SQTIHQWPATLVQPVGSPLSLECTVEGTSNPNLYWYRQAAGRGLQLLFYSVGIGQISSEVPQNLSASRPQDRQFILSSKKLLLSDSGFYLCAWSGPTGLNQPQHFGDGTRLSIL.

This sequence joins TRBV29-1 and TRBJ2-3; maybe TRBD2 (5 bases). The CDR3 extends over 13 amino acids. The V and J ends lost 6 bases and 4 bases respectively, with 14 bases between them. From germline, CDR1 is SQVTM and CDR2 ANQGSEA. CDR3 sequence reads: CSVATLAPDTQYF. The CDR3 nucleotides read TGCAGCGTCGCGACCCTAGCCCCAGATACGCAGTATTTT.

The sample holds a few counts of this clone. The CDR3 spells CSAETYSEQFF. In nucleotides, the CDR3 is TGCAGCGCCGAGACATATAGTGAGCAGTTCTTC. J is TRBJ2-1 and V is TRBV29-1; unclear D gene. The CDR3 is 11 amino acids. CDR1 is SQVTM and CDR2 is ANQGSEA in the germline V gene. Trimming stripped 7 bases from V and 9 bases from J, with 13 bases between.

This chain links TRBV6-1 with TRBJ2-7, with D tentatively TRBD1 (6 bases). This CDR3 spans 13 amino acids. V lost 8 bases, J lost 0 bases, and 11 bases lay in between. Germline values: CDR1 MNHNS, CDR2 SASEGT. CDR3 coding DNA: TGTGCCAGCGCAGGGGATAGCTCCTACGAGCAGTACTTC. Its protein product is CASAGDSSYEQYF.

This CDR3 is CAWSVHGNGQPQHF. The CDR3 DNA reads as TGTGCCTGGAGTGTACACGGGAATGGACAGCCCCAGCATTTT. The rearrangement joins TRBV30 to TRBJ1-5, with no clear D. CDR1 is GTSNPN, CDR2 SVGIG, per germline (reference sequence). The CDR3 consists of 14 residues. V was shortened by 0 bases and J by 7 bases, with 13 bases between the two germline ends.

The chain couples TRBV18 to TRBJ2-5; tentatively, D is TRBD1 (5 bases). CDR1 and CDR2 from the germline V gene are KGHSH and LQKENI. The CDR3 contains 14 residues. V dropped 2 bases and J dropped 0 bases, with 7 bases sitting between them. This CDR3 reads CASSPGANQETQYF. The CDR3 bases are TGTGCCAGCTCACCAGGGGCTAACCAAGAGACCCAGTACTTC.